Below are 19 T cell receptor beta chains sequenced from a single sample in a study of CD8 T cells in ankylosing spondylitis. TCRdb used MiXCR to reprocess the 5' RACE reads, holding one entry per CDR3 protein. The table lists some 250,000 distinct CDR3 sequences, 20% to 30% of them singletons. Sequencing input: blood, either unsorted or a sorted T cell fraction (not recorded which). The receptors were gathered from a male donor with ankylosing spondylitis or in good health (not recorded which).

This clonotype was counted a few times. The gene calls are TRBV10-3 and TRBJ2-2; D is unresolved. Germline CDR1 ENHRY, CDR2 SYGVKD. The V and J ends lost 2 bases and 8 bases respectively, with 9 bases between them. The CDR3 extends over 13 amino acids. The CDR3 nucleotides read TGTGCCATCAGTGAGACAAACGGGGGGGAGCTGTTTTTT. Translation: CAISETNGGELFF.

This clonotype was recorded at least ten times. The J gene is TRBJ2-7, the V gene TRBV6-6, with D hard to call. This CDR3 contains 13 residues. The V end was cut by 0 bases, the J end by 0 bases, with 3 bases between. CDR1 MNHNY and CDR2 SVGAGI come from the germline V gene (reference sequence). The CDR3 coding sequence is TGTGCCAGCAGTTACTCGGGCTCCTACGAGCAGTACTTC. It codes for CASSYSGSYEQYF.

This clonotype occurred many times. The rearrangement uses TRBV5-6 and TRBJ1-2; possibly TRBD1 for D (5 bases). The germline V gene encodes CDR1 SGHDT and CDR2 YYEEEE. The CDR3 extends over 13 amino acids. Trimming cost V 6 bases and J 5 bases, with 14 bases left between them. CDR3: CASTQDTRYGYTF. In nucleotides, the CDR3 is TGTGCCAGCACCCAGGACACCCGGTATGGCTACACCTTC. The full variable domain, its missing parts supplied by reference TRBV5-6 and TRBJ1-2, is DAGVTQSPTHLIKTRGQQVTLRCSPKSGHDTVSWYQQALGQGPQFIFQYYEEEERQRGNFPDRFSGHQFPNYSSELNVNALLLGDSALYLCASTQDTRYGYTFGSGTRLTVV.

J is TRBJ2-7 and V is TRBV12-3 or TRBV12-4; a possible D gene is TRBD1 (6 bases). This CDR3 is 13 amino acids long. The V gene lost 8 bases and the J gene lost 4 bases, with 15 bases spanning the gap. This chain's CDR3 is CASARQVGYEQYF. CDR3 nucleotides: TGTGCCAGCGCCCGACAGGTTGGGTACGAGCAGTACTTC.

With respect to this clonotype: Germline is not matched at one junction end, which may reflect a read error. The rearrangement uses TRBV2 and TRBJ2-5; perhaps TRBD1 as D (5 bases). Germline V gene data show CDR1 as SNHLY and CDR2 as FYNNEI. This CDR3 comprises 13 residues. This chain's CDR3 is CASREERGETQYF. Written as DNA, the CDR3 is TGTGCCAGCAGGGAAGAAAGGGGAGAGACCCAGTACTTC.

This clonotype was observed many times. The CDR3, as DNA: TGTGCCACCAGTGATTCTTACGGACTGGAGAATGAGCAGTTCTTC. Its protein is CATSDSYGLENEQFF. The V and J genes are TRBV24-1 and TRBJ2-1; TRBD2 might be the D (5 bases). V lost 2 bases, J lost 7 bases, and 14 bases lay in between. The CDR3 length is 15 residues. The germline V gene encodes CDR1 KGHDR and CDR2 SFDVKD.

This clonotype was counted at least ten times. This chain connects TRBV20-1 to TRBJ2-3, with unresolved D. CDR3 length equals 14 residues. V was shortened by 3 bases and J by 2 bases, with 12 bases between the two germline ends. The V gene's germline CDR1 is DFQATT and CDR2 SNEGSKA (reference sequence). For the CDR3, the DNA is TGCAGTGCTAGGGGCAGCACACTCACAGATACGCAGTATTTT. Its protein product is CSARGSTLTDTQYF.

This clonotype came up many times. J is TRBJ1-4 and V is TRBV12-3 or TRBV12-4; no reliable D call. The CDR3 runs 17 residues. Deletions cut 2 bases from V and 4 bases from J, with 17 bases between. This CDR3 is CASSLRGVGRFNEKLFF. CDR3 nucleotide sequence: TGTGCCAGCAGTTTACGTGGGGTCGGGCGGTTTAATGAAAAACTGTTTTTT.

The chain joins TRBV10-3 to TRBJ2-7, with 11 positions matching TRBD2. V was pared by 3 bases and J by 1 base, with 2 bases of the junction left unmatched. This CDR3 is built from 15 residues. In germline, CDR1 is ENHRY, CDR2 SYGVKD. CDR3 amino acids: CAISETSGGSYEQYF. The CDR3, as DNA: TGTGCCATCAGTGAAACTAGCGGGGGATCCTACGAGCAGTACTTC.

This clonotype was observed many times. The rearrangement uses TRBV28 and TRBJ1-6; D perhaps matches TRBD1 (6 bases). Trimming shortened V by 10 bases and J by 0 bases, and 10 bases separated the two germline ends. Germline CDR1 and CDR2: MDHEN and SYDVKM. The CDR3 covers 14 residues. CDR3 in amino acids: CATTGSSYNSPLHF. The DNA of the CDR3 is TGTGCCACCACAGGGAGCTCCTATAATTCACCCCTCCACTTT.

This clonotype was observed at least ten times. V usage is TRBV29-1 and J usage is TRBJ2-3, with TRBD1 as a possible D gene (5 bases). The CDR3 is made up of 13 amino acids. V was trimmed by 2 bases and J by 4 bases, leaving 10 bases between them. The germline gives CDR1 SQVTM, CDR2 ANQGSEA. The CDR3 DNA follows: TGCAGCGTTGAAAGGGGCGCGGCAGATACGCAGTATTTT. This gives the protein CSVERGAADTQYF.

The rearrangement links TRBV20-1 to TRBJ1-1; D may be TRBD1 (6 bases). The germline gives CDR1 DFQATT, CDR2 SNEGSKA (reference sequence). Trimming removed 6 bases from V and 3 bases from J, with 14 bases in between. CDR3 length: 13 amino acids. CDR3 bases: TGCAGTGCCCAGACAGGTGGAGACACTGAAGCTTTCTTT. Translated, it gives CSAQTGGDTEAFF.

V usage is TRBV7-2 and J usage is TRBJ2-2, with unresolved D. Trimming cost V 5 bases and J 1 base, with 11 bases left between them. The CDR3 has 15 residues. CDR1 and CDR2 from the germline V gene are SGHTA and FQGNSA. The CDR3 DNA reads as TGTGCCAGCAGCCCCCCACCCATGAACACCGGGGAGCTGTTTTTT. Translation gives CASSPPPMNTGELFF.

At least ten counts were recorded for this clonotype. The CDR3 nucleotides read TGTGCCAGCATGGGACGGGGCAGAAATGCGTACGAGCAGTACTTC. Protein sequence: CASMGRGRNAYEQYF. The V and J genes are TRBV12-3 or TRBV12-4 and TRBJ2-7; D possibly uses TRBD1 or TRBD2 (5 bases each). The CDR3 spans 15 residues. V was trimmed by 7 bases and J by 4 bases, leaving 20 bases between them.

There are many counts of this clonotype. The chain combines TRBV28 with TRBJ2-4; D is perhaps TRBD1 (6 bases). The CDR3 extends over 12 amino acids. V lost 6 bases, J lost 11 bases, and 14 bases lay in between. CDR1 and CDR2 from the germline V gene are MDHEN and SYDVKM. The CDR3 protein is CASRPTGLLQYF. In nucleotides, the CDR3 is TGTGCCAGCAGACCAACAGGGTTGCTTCAGTACTTC.

This clonotype has just a few counts. This rearrangement joins TRBV3-1 to TRBJ2-7, with 7 positions matching TRBD2. Germline-derived CDR1 and CDR2 are LGHDT and YNNKEL (reference sequence). Trimming removed 8 bases from V and 2 bases from J; junction bases left unmatched: 9. This CDR3 is 14 amino acids long. As DNA, the CDR3 is TGTGCCAGCTCGGGAGGTTTCAGGACCTACGAGCAGTACTTC. The encoded protein is CASSGGFRTYEQYF.

This chain links TRBV12-3 or TRBV12-4 with TRBJ2-2; D ambiguous. Trimming removed 5 bases from V and 7 bases from J, with 11 bases in between. This CDR3 has 13 amino acids. CDR3 in amino acids: CASSLHVGGELFF. CDR3 DNA: TGTGCCAGCAGTCTCCACGTAGGCGGGGAGCTGTTTTTT.

Many counts were recorded for this clonotype. This sequence joins TRBV29-1 and TRBJ2-1, with 11 bases matching TRBD2. Per the germline V gene, CDR1 is SQVTM and CDR2 is ANQGSEA. V shed 3 bases and J 2 bases; nucleotides not matched to a gene: 0. This CDR3 is built from 14 residues. The CDR3 reads CSVEGLAAYNEQFF. As DNA, the CDR3 is TGCAGCGTTGAGGGACTAGCGGCCTACAATGAGCAGTTCTTC.

The genes are TRBV10-3 and TRBJ2-7; D perhaps matches TRBD2 (5 bases). This CDR3 spans 12 amino acids. Germline CDR1 reads ENHRY; CDR2 reads SYGVKD. V gave up 8 bases and J gave up 3 bases, with 11 bases separating them. The CDR3 DNA follows: TGTGCCATCGGCGACGGGGTCTACGAGCAGTACTTC. This gives the protein CAIGDGVYEQYF.